Sequencing of this T cell receptor (beta chain) was carried out in a study of blood T cell repertoires in COVID-19. Study details: Some COVID-19 samples were acute and others convalescent; all came from the United States, Italy and Spain. Sample material is recorded as cDNA or gDNA derived from T cells, B-cell-depleted T cells, or PBMCs.

Under the authors' procedure: Using reference gene primer amplification, nucleated cell counts were estimated. Clones were read by immunoSEQ multiplex PCR, and TCRdb kept only the in-frame ones, dropping some. For V, J and clone size, that table is used; D and trimming come from the DNA. The sample contains tens of thousands of clones, approximately 80% of which appear only once. Per germline, CDR1 LNHNV and CDR2 YYDKDF (reference sequence). The CDR3 spans 14 residues. V gave up 8 bases and J gave up 2 bases, with 14 bases separating them. This clonotype was obtained from an elderly woman with acute or convalescent COVID-19. This rearrangement joins TRBV15 to TRBJ2-3; D remains ambiguous. Material for sequencing was peripheral blood. This chain's CDR3 is CATGNYLFTDTQYF. CDR3 in DNA: TGTGCCACCGGAAACTACCTCTTCACAGATACGCAGTATTTT.